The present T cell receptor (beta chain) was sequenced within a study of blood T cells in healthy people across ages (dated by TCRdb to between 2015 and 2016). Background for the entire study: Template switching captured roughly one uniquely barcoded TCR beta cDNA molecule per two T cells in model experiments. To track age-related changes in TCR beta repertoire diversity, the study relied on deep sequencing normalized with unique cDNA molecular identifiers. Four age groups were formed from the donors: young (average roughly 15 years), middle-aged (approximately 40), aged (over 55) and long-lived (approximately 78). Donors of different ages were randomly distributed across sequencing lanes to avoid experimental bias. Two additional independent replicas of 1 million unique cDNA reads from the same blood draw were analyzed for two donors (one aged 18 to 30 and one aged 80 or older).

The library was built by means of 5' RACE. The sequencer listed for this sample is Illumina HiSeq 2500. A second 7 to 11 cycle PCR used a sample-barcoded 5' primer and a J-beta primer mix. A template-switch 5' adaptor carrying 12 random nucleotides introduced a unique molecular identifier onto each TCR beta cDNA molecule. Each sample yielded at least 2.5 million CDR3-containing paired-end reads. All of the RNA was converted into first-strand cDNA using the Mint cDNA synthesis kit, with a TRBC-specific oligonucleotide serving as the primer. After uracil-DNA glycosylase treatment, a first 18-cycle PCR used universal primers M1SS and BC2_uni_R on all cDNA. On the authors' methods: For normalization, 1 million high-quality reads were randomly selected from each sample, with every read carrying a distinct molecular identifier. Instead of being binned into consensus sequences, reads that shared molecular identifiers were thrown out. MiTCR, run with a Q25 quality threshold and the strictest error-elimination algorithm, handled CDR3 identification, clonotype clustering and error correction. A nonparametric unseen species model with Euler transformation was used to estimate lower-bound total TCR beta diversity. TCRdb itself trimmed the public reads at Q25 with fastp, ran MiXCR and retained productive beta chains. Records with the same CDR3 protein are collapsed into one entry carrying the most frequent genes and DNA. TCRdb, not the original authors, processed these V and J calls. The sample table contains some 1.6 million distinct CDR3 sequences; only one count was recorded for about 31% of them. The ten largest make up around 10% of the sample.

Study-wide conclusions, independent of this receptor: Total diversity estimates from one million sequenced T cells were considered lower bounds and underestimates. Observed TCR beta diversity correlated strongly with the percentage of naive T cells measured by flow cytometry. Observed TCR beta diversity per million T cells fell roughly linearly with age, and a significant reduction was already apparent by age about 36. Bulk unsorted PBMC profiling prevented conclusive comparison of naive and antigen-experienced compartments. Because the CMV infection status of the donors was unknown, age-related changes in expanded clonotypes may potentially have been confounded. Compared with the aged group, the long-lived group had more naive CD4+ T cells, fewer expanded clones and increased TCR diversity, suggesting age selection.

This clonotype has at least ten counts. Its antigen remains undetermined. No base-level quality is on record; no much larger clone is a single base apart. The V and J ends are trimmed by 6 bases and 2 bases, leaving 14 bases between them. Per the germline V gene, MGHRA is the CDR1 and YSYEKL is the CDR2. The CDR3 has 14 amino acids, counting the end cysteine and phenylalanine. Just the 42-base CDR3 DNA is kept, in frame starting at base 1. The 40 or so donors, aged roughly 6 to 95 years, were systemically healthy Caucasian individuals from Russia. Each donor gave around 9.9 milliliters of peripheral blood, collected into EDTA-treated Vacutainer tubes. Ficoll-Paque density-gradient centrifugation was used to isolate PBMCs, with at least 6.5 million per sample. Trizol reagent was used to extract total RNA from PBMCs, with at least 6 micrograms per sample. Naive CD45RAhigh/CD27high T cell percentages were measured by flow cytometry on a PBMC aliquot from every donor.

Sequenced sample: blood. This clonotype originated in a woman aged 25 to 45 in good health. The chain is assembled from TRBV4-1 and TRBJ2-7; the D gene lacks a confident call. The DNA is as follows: TGCGCCAGCAGGCCGGCGTTAGCCGCCTACGAGCAGTACTTC. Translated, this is CASRPALAAYEQYF.